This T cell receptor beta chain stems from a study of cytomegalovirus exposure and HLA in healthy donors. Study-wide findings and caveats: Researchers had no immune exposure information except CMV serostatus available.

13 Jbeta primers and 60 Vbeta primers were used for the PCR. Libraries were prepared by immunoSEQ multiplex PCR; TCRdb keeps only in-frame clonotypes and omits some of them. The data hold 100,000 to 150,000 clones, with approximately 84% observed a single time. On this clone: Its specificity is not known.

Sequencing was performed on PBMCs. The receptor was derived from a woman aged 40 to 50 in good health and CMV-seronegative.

CDR3 in amino acids: CASSLGTGLSYGYTF. The CDR3 bases are TGTGCCAGCAGCTTGGGGACAGGGCTGAGCTATGGCTACACCTTC. The chain uses TRBV5-4 and TRBJ1-2; 8 bases align to TRBD1. The CDR3 totals 15 residues. The germline V gene encodes CDR1 SGHNT and CDR2 YYREEE (reference sequence). The V and J ends lost 0 bases and 4 bases, in that order; junction bases with no gene match: 5.